This T cell receptor (beta chain) was captured by sequencing in a study of blood T cell repertoires in COVID-19. Turning to the study itself: Sample material is recorded as cDNA or gDNA derived from T cells, B-cell-depleted T cells, or PBMCs.

Using immunoSEQ multiplex PCR, the repertoire was profiled, and TCRdb retains in-frame clones only, with some absent. The table records 120,000 or so clones, approximately 68% of them present only once. This receptor was obtained from a woman aged 70-85 years with acute or convalescent COVID-19. Sequencing was carried out using peripheral blood.

The CDR3 bases are TGCGCCAGCAGCCAAGAGTCGGTAGCCGATAATTCACCCCTCCACTTT. Its protein product is CASSQESVADNSPLHF. The chain combines TRBV4-3 with TRBJ1-6; D ambiguous. This CDR3 is built from 16 residues. CDR1 and CDR2 (germline): LGHNA, YSLEER. Trimming pared 0 bases from V and 5 bases from J, leaving 11 bases between.